The 27 T cell receptor beta chains presented below share a single source sample, sequenced in a study of T cells expressing NK-cell markers. For each CDR3 protein, TCRdb gives one entry from its re-call of the 5' RACE reads, without DNA. Here the sample table reports about 550,000 distinct CDR3 sequences. Material for sequencing was blood T cells: a sorted CD56 or NKG2C T cell subset, CD4+ or CD8+ T cells, or bulk PBMC T cells (not recorded which). Receptor source: a man between 18 and 29 years old in good health.

The chain employs TRBV4-2 and TRBJ2-1. Germline V gene sequence: CDR1 LGHNA, CDR2 YNFKEQ. The CDR3 runs 16 residues. The CDR3 sequence is CASSQDWAGAYNEQFF.

The rearrangement uses TRBV4-2 and TRBJ1-5; TCRdb reports TRBD1, a call that lacks DNA to check it against. The CDR3 consists of 14 residues. CDR1 is LGHNA and CDR2 is YNFKEQ in the germline V gene. CDR3 in amino acids: CASSAWTGDQPQHF.

The rearrangement links TRBV4-3 to TRBJ2-2; the D call of TRBD2 rests on TCRdb alone, since no DNA is present to check it. The length of the CDR3 is 17 residues. The germline gives CDR1 LGHNA, CDR2 YSLEER. The CDR3 is CASSQEDLAGVTGELFF.

The chain links TRBV12-3 or TRBV12-4 to TRBJ2-7; the TCRdb D gene call, TRBD1, has no DNA to confirm it. The CDR3 loop spans 12 amino acids. The CDR3 region is CASSLLGTEQYF.

The chain combines TRBV29-1 with TRBJ2-3; with no DNA, the TCRdb D assignment of TRBD1 cannot be verified. The CDR3 has 11 amino acids. CDR1 is SQVTM, CDR2 ANQGSEA, per germline. The CDR3 reads CSVAGQFAQYF.

The chain links TRBV28 to TRBJ2-7. The CDR3 consists of 12 residues. Germline CDR1 reads MDHEN; CDR2 reads SYDVKM. The CDR3 sequence is CASSIPHYEQYF. The complete variable domain, with remaining parts taken from reference TRBV28 and TRBJ2-7, reads DVKVTQSSRYLVKRTGEKVFLECVQDMDHENMFWYRQDPGLGLRLIYFSYDVKMKEKGDIPEGYSVSREKKERFSLILESASTNQTSMYLCASSIPHYEQYFGPGTRLTVT.

This rearrangement joins TRBV5-4 to TRBJ1-1; TCRdb picks TRBD1, but there is no DNA to check that call. The CDR3 runs to 15 residues. Germline V gene sequence: CDR1 SGHNT, CDR2 YYREEE (reference sequence). CDR3 loop: CASTTIGTGDTEAFF. Using reference TRBV5-4 and TRBJ1-1 for the parts outside the CDR3, the full variable domain is ETGVTQSPTHLIKTRGQQVTLRCSSQSGHNTVSWYQQALGQGPQFIFQYYREEENGRGNFPPRFSGLQFPNYSSELNVNALELDDSALYLCASTTIGTGDTEAFFGQGTRLTVV.

The chain is built from TRBV3-1 and TRBJ1-2; TCRdb's assignment of TRBD1 cannot be checked, as there is no DNA. There are 15 residues in the CDR3. From germline, CDR1 is LGHDT and CDR2 YNNKEL (reference sequence). The CDR3 sequence is CASRPEAGGVDGYTF.

The chain joins TRBV20-1 to TRBJ2-3; TCRdb selects TRBD2, and the lack of DNA leaves this call unchecked. Germline CDR1 DFQATT, CDR2 SNEGSKA (reference sequence). This CDR3 has 14 amino acids. The CDR3 here is CSARLAGPQSTQYF.

The rearrangement joins TRBV20-1 to TRBJ1-2; lacking DNA, the TRBD1 call made by TCRdb goes unchecked. The CDR3 extends over 13 amino acids. Germline-derived CDR1 and CDR2 are DFQATT and SNEGSKA (reference sequence). The chain's CDR3 is CSASPDSSYGYTF.

V and J are TRBV7-2 and TRBJ2-7; the D call from TCRdb, TRBD1, cannot be confirmed without DNA. Germline V lookup: CDR1 SGHTA, CDR2 FQGNSA. The CDR3 totals 15 residues. The CDR3 sequence: CASSPRTGPSYEQYF.

This chain links TRBV5-5 with TRBJ1-2; the D call from TCRdb, TRBD1, cannot be confirmed without DNA. CDR1 and CDR2 (germline): SGHKS, YYEKEE (reference sequence). The CDR3 sequence is 13 residues long. CDR3 loop: CASSPQTEYGYTF.

The gene calls are TRBV25-1 and TRBJ2-7; without DNA, the TCRdb call of TRBD2 cannot be checked. CDR3 size: 15 residues. The germline gives CDR1 MGHDK, CDR2 SYGVNS. CDR3 region: CASSEGGGRTYEQYF.

The gene calls are TRBV20-1 and TRBJ2-1; TCRdb's assignment of TRBD2 cannot be checked, as there is no DNA. There are 14 residues in the CDR3. Germline assignment: CDR1 DFQATT and CDR2 SNEGSKA (reference sequence). CDR3 amino acids: CSAFPRLGGNEQFF.

The rearrangement joins TRBV6-1 to TRBJ2-2. This CDR3 has 13 residues. CDR1 and CDR2 from the germline V gene are MNHNS and SASEGT. The CDR3 spells CASMIFGAGELFF.

The rearrangement joins TRBV9 to TRBJ2-5. CDR3 length equals 14 residues. In germline, CDR1 is SGDLS, CDR2 YYNGEE. CDR3: CASSGTLLGETQYF.

The chain couples TRBV13 to TRBJ2-3; as DNA is missing, the TRBD2 call by TCRdb cannot be tested. The CDR3 is 15 residues long. Germline V gives CDR1 PRHDT, CDR2 FYEKMQ (reference sequence). CDR3: CASAYGTTKTDTQYF. Using reference TRBV13 and TRBJ2-3 for the parts outside the CDR3, the full variable domain is AAGVIQSPRHLIKEKRETATLKCYPIPRHDTVYWYQQGPGQDPQFLISFYEKMQSDKGSIPDRFSAQQFSDYHSELNMSSLELGDSALYFCASAYGTTKTDTQYFGPGTRLTVL.

The chain carries TRBV10-3 and TRBJ1-2; the D gene TCRdb calls, TRBD1, cannot be checked with no DNA. The CDR3 loop spans 16 amino acids. Per germline, CDR1 ENHRY and CDR2 SYGVKD. The chain's CDR3 is CAISNPGQWTNYGYTF.

This chain links TRBV20-1 with TRBJ1-2. In germline, CDR1 is DFQATT, CDR2 SNEGSKA (reference sequence). The CDR3 has 12 residues. This CDR3 is CSATLGGGVYTF.

V and J are TRBV29-1 and TRBJ2-1; the TCRdb call, TRBD2, lacks DNA for checking. From germline, CDR1 is SQVTM and CDR2 ANQGSEA. This CDR3 contains 14 residues. The CDR3 spells CSSGKSSGSNEQFF.

The gene calls are TRBV24-1 and TRBJ2-1. CDR3 length: 11 amino acids. Germline values: CDR1 KGHDR, CDR2 SFDVKD. The CDR3 loop reads CATSGITEQFF.

V gene TRBV12-3 or TRBV12-4 combines with J gene TRBJ2-1; TCRdb outputs TRBD1, but without DNA this stays unchecked. The CDR3 is made up of 15 amino acids. CDR3 region: CASRLRDREYNEQFF.

V usage is TRBV12-3 or TRBV12-4 and J usage is TRBJ2-1; with no DNA, the TCRdb D assignment of TRBD1 cannot be verified. The CDR3 loop spans 13 amino acids. The CDR3 spells CATGRKGEVEQFF.

CDR3 loop: CTPLTPTEQQFF. V gene TRBV29-1 combines with J gene TRBJ2-1; TCRdb selects TRBD1, and the lack of DNA leaves this call unchecked. The CDR3 contains 12 residues. CDR1 and CDR2 (germline): SQVTM, ANQGSEA.

The chain couples TRBV6-2 or TRBV6-3 to TRBJ2-5; no DNA is available, so the TRBD1 call from TCRdb remains unchecked. From germline, CDR1 is MNHEY and CDR2 SVGEGT. There are 16 residues in the CDR3. The CDR3 is CASSQGERTAQETQYF.

The chain carries TRBV9 and TRBJ1-2. Germline-derived CDR1 and CDR2 are SGDLS and YYNGEE. The CDR3 is 14 amino acids. This chain's CDR3 is CASSMTATNYGYTF.

The chain is built from TRBV7-2 and TRBJ2-2; TCRdb designates TRBD2, a call that cannot be tested without DNA. Germline CDR1 is SGHTA and CDR2 is FQGNSA. This CDR3 spans 16 amino acids. The CDR3: CASNLGGMFTTGELFF.